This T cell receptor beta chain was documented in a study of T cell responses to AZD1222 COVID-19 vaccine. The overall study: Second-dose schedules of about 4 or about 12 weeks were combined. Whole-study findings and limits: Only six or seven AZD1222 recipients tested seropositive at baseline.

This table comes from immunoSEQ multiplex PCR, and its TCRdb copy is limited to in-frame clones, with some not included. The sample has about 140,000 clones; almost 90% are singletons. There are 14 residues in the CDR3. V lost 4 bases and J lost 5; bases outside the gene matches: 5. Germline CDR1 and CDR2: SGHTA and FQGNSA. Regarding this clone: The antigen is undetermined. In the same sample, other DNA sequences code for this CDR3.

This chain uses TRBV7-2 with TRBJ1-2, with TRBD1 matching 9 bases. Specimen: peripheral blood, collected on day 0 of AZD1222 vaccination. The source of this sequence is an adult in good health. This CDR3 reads CASSSGQGTYGYTF. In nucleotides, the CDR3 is TGTGCCAGCAGCTCGGGACAGGGAACGTATGGCTACACCTTC.